This T cell receptor (beta chain) was sequenced in a study of identical twins. This clonotype was found many times. One entry per CDR3 protein results from TCRdb running MiXCR on the 5' RACE reads. In the table there are 420,000 or so distinct CDR3 sequences, roughly 18% of which are singletons. V lost 2 bases, J lost 2 bases, and 19 bases lay in between. The CDR3 contains 17 residues. In germline, CDR1 is DFQATT, CDR2 SNEGSKA (reference sequence). The rearrangement uses TRBV20-1 and TRBJ1-3; D unresolved. Sequenced: naive T cells sorted from blood. This TCR came from a man aged 50 to 59 in good health. The CDR3 DNA sequence: TGCAGTGCTAGACCCCCTCTGGGTGCGGTAACTGGAAACACCATATATTTT. Residues: CSARPPLGAVTGNTIYF.